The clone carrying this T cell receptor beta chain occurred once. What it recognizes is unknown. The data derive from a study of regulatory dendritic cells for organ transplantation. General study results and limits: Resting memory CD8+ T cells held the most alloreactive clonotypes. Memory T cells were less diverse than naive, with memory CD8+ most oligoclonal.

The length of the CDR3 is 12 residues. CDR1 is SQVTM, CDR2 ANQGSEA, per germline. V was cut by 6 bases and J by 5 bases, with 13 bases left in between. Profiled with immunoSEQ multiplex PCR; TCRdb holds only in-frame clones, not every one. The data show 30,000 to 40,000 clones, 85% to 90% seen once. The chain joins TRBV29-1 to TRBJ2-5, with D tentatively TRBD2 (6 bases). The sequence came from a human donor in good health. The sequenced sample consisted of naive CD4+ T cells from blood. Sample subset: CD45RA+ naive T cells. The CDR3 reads CSVMVGGETQYF. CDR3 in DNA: TGCAGCGTGATGGTGGGGGGTGAGACCCAGTACTTC.